These 30 T cell receptor beta chains came from one sample sequenced in a study of CD8 T cells in Susac syndrome. It was with random hexamers that roughly 0.5 to 1 ug RNA was reverse transcribed. Each CDR3 protein gets one entry after TCRdb re-called the immunoSEQ multiplex PCR reads with MiXCR. The sample records hundreds of thousands of distinct CDR3 sequences, just under 95% being singletons. The material sequenced was CD4+ T cells from PBMCs. All receptors come from a human donor with multiple sclerosis.

The rearrangement joins TRBV28 to TRBJ1-5; D not resolved. Germline V gene data show CDR1 as MDHEN and CDR2 as SYDVKM. V lost 3 bases, J lost 2 bases, and 8 bases lay in between. The CDR3 has 14 residues. CDR3 DNA sequence: TGTGCCAGCAGTTTGATCGGGGGCAATCAGCCCCAGCATTTT. Protein: CASSLIGGNQPQHF.

The chain is built from TRBV28 and TRBJ2-7; D call uncertain. V lost 5 bases and J 8 bases, leaving 13 bases between the germline ends. The CDR3 covers 12 residues. Germline assignment: CDR1 MDHEN and CDR2 SYDVKM. The CDR3 bases are TGTGCCAGCAGTGCTGACACGTTGAAGCAGTACTTC. Translating gives CASSADTLKQYF.

This clonotype was recorded a few times. This chain links TRBV6-6 with TRBJ1-5; D unresolved. The V and J ends lost 3 bases and 5 bases respectively, with 8 bases between them. The CDR3 extends over 13 amino acids. Germline CDR1 reads MNHNY; CDR2 reads SVGAGI (reference sequence). CDR3 region: CASSYRRDQPQHF. The CDR3 DNA reads TGTGCCAGCAGTTATCGGAGGGATCAGCCCCAGCATTTT.

The rearrangement uses TRBV4-1 and TRBJ1-1; tentative D call: TRBD1 (5 bases). In germline, CDR1 is MGHRA, CDR2 YSYEKL. Trimming took 0 bases from V and 5 from J, leaving 7 bases between them. This CDR3 is built from 13 residues. Written as DNA, the CDR3 is TGCGCCAGCAGCCAAGACCAGGGAACTGAAGCTTTCTTT. Residues: CASSQDQGTEAFF.

V and J are TRBV28 and TRBJ1-1; 7 bases agree with TRBD1. Per germline, CDR1 MDHEN and CDR2 SYDVKM. CDR3 length: 14 residues. J was trimmed by 3 bases and V by 5 bases; bases with no gene match: 6. The CDR3 bases are TGTGCCAGCAGTACAGGGGCCTTGGACACTGAAGCTTTCTTT. Amino acid sequence: CASSTGALDTEAFF.

The V gene is TRBV7-9, the J gene TRBJ2-7, with D perhaps matching TRBD1 or TRBD2 (6 bases each). Between the trimmed V and J ends, which lost 5 bases and 3 bases, there was a span of 23 bases. The CDR3 spans 17 residues. The germline V gene encodes CDR1 SEHNR and CDR2 FQNEAQ (reference sequence). The CDR3 nucleotides read TGTGCCAGCAGCCGTAGAGGGGGACTCACTGGATACTACGAGCAGTACGTC. This codes for CASSRRGGLTGYYEQYV.

The V and J genes are TRBV2 and TRBJ2-1, with 8 bases identical to TRBD2. With V trimmed by 7 bases and J by 5 bases, 10 bases remained unmatched. The CDR3 is 15 residues long. The V gene's germline CDR1 is SNHLY and CDR2 FYNNEI. CDR3 coding DNA: TGTGCCAGCATTTTGCTTGGACTAGCCGACAATGAGCAGTTCTTC. Its translation: CASILLGLADNEQFF.

The V gene is TRBV19, the J gene TRBJ2-5; D perhaps matches TRBD1 (5 bases). V was pared by 3 bases and J by 5 bases, with 13 bases between. The germline gives CDR1 LNHDA, CDR2 SQIVND (reference sequence). This CDR3 is 14 amino acids long. The CDR3 DNA is TGTGCCAGTAGTATCGGCAGGGTGAGGGAGACCCAGTACTTC. It yields the protein CASSIGRVRETQYF.

The V call is TRBV20-1, the J call TRBJ1-1, with 7 bases aligning to TRBD1. The CDR3 has 13 residues. V lost 6 bases, J lost 6 bases, and 10 bases stayed unmatched. Germline V gives CDR1 DFQATT, CDR2 SNEGSKA (reference sequence). This chain's CDR3 is CSASDRVTSEAFF. CDR3 bases: TGCAGTGCCTCAGACAGGGTCACATCTGAAGCTTTCTTT.

The CDR3 DNA follows: TGTGCCAGCAGTTTATTCCCATCCACTGAAGCTTTCTTT. It is translated as CASSLFPSTEAFF. The chain carries TRBV27 and TRBJ1-1, with D unclear. This CDR3 region has 13 residues. The V and J ends lost 1 base and 4 bases respectively, with 7 bases between them. CDR1 is MNHEY and CDR2 is SMNVEV in the germline V gene (reference sequence).

The chain employs TRBV29-1 and TRBJ2-1, with 12 bases identical to TRBD1. Trimming removed 5 bases from V and 8 bases from J; junction bases left unmatched: 7. CDR1 and CDR2 from the germline V gene are SQVTM and ANQGSEA. This CDR3 is built from 14 residues. CDR3 amino acids: CSVRGGQGADEQFF. CDR3 nucleotide sequence: TGCAGCGTTAGGGGGGGACAGGGGGCCGATGAGCAGTTCTTC.

The chain is built from TRBV6-5 and TRBJ1-1; D unclear. The CDR3 sequence is 14 residues long. The germline CDR1 and CDR2 sequences are MNHEY and SVGAGI. V was trimmed by 1 base and J by 2 bases, leaving 8 bases between them. The CDR3, as DNA: TGTGCCAGCAGTTACTTGGAAGCCAACACTGAAGCTTTCTTT. This codes for CASSYLEANTEAFF.

J is TRBJ1-1 and V is TRBV29-1, with 10 bases identical to TRBD1. Trimming at V came to 7 bases and at J to 5 bases, leaving 10 bases not matched to a gene. The CDR3 sequence is 14 residues long. Germline lookup yields CDR1 SQVTM and CDR2 ANQGSEA. CDR3: CSGGDRGGWTEAFF. CDR3 coding DNA: TGCAGCGGGGGGGACAGGGGTGGTTGGACTGAAGCTTTCTTT.

J is TRBJ2-5 and V is TRBV10-3, with 11 nucleotides matching TRBD2. In germline, CDR1 is ENHRY, CDR2 SYGVKD. CDR3 length: 15 amino acids. V lost 6 bases to trimming and J lost 2 bases; unmatched junction nucleotides: 5. The CDR3 loop is CAISQTSGIQETQYF. The CDR3 nucleotides read TGTGCCATCAGCCAGACTAGCGGGATTCAAGAGACCCAGTACTTC.

This sequence joins TRBV12-3 or TRBV12-4 and TRBJ2-2; D is unclear. Trimming removed 7 bases from V and 1 base from J, with 7 bases in between. The CDR3 extends over 13 amino acids. The CDR3 sequence: CASNRLNTGELFF. For the CDR3, the DNA is TGTGCCAGCAACCGGCTGAACACCGGGGAGCTGTTTTTT.

This clonotype was counted a few times. The chain combines TRBV23-1 with TRBJ2-7, with no clear D. TRBV23-1 counts as an open reading frame of uncertain function. With 1 base removed from V and 5 bases from J, the gap between germline ends came to 12 bases. The length of the CDR3 is 14 residues. The CDR3 spells CASSQYSRRHEQYV. CDR3 DNA: TGCGCCAGCAGTCAATACTCGCGGCGCCACGAGCAGTACGTC.

CDR3 protein: CSARGPGDPGEQYF. CDR3 nucleotide sequence: TGCAGTGCTAGGGGGCCGGGGGATCCAGGCGAGCAGTACTTC. The chain couples TRBV20-1 to TRBJ2-7, with D maybe TRBD2 (6 bases). Germline V gives CDR1 DFQATT, CDR2 SNEGSKA (reference sequence). V was pared by 3 bases and J by 6 bases, with 18 bases between. The CDR3 loop spans 14 amino acids.

This chain joins TRBV18 and TRBJ1-2; no clear D gene. The V gene's germline CDR1 is KGHSH and CDR2 LQKENI. V shed 3 bases and J shed 0 bases, with 5 bases lying between them. The CDR3 totals 13 residues. The CDR3 region is CASSPSANYGYTF. CDR3 coding DNA: TGTGCCAGCTCACCCTCAGCTAACTATGGCTACACCTTC.

The chain is built from TRBV4-2 and TRBJ2-3; D ambiguous. Germline-derived CDR1 and CDR2 are LGHNA and YNFKEQ. Trimming left V 0 bases short and J 4 bases short, with 11 bases between. The CDR3 is 15 residues long. This chain's CDR3 is CASSQDLSGADTQYF. The DNA of the CDR3 is TGTGCCAGCAGCCAAGATCTGTCCGGCGCAGATACGCAGTATTTT.

The chain joins TRBV27 to TRBJ2-3; D remains unclear. Germline V gene lookup returns CDR1 MNHEY and CDR2 SMNVEV (reference sequence). V lost 2 bases, J lost 2 bases, and 11 bases lay in between. The CDR3 is 15 residues long. DNA for the CDR3: TGTGCCAGCAGTTTAAGGTTTGCTCACACAGATACGCAGTATTTT. Encoded protein: CASSLRFAHTDTQYF.

V gene TRBV3-1 combines with J gene TRBJ2-1; D is uncertain. Between the trimmed V and J ends, which lost 0 bases and 14 bases, there was a span of 8 bases. The CDR3 spans 11 residues. Germline V CDR1 and CDR2: LGHDT, YNNKEL (reference sequence). The CDR3: CASSQEGPKFF. The CDR3 DNA follows: TGTGCCAGCAGCCAAGAGGGCCCTAAGTTCTTC.

The CDR3 DNA reads TGTGCCTGGAGTGGGGGACTGCACTACGAGCAGTACGTC. Translating gives CAWSGGLHYEQYV. This chain connects TRBV30 to TRBJ2-7; perhaps TRBD2 as D (6 bases). Germline values: CDR1 GTSNPN, CDR2 SVGIG (reference sequence). The V end was cut by 1 base, the J end by 3 bases, with 10 bases between. This CDR3 region has 13 residues.

The chain joins TRBV19 to TRBJ1-1, with 7 bases lining up with TRBD1. CDR1 and CDR2 from the germline V gene are LNHDA and SQIVND (reference sequence). CDR3 size: 11 residues. With V trimmed by 6 bases and J by 8 bases, 3 bases remained unmatched. CDR3 loop: CASSKTGEAFF. CDR3 DNA: TGTGCCAGTAGCAAGACAGGGGAAGCTTTCTTT.

V gene TRBV20-1 combines with J gene TRBJ2-5; no clear D gene. V lost 0 bases and J 4 bases, leaving 12 bases between the germline ends. This CDR3 contains 14 residues. Looked up from germline, CDR1 is DFQATT and CDR2 is SNEGSKA (reference sequence). Here the CDR3 reads CSARDSKGIETQYF. CDR3 coding DNA: TGCAGTGCTAGAGATTCTAAGGGTATAGAGACCCAGTACTTC.

This chain joins TRBV11-1 and TRBJ2-1; TRBD1 matches at 7 bases. The CDR3 is 23 residues long. From germline, CDR1 is SGHAT and CDR2 FQDESV (reference sequence). Unmatched junction bases numbered 28, after V lost 5 bases and J lost 0 bases. In DNA form, the CDR3 reads TGTGCCAGCAGCGGCACTTGGAATCTTCCAGGACAGGTTAAAAAGTCCTCCTACAATGAGCAGTTCTTC. This translates into CASSGTWNLPGQVKKSSYNEQFF.

This chain uses TRBV12-3 or TRBV12-4 with TRBJ2-7, with D hard to call. V was pared by 3 bases and J by 7 bases, with 13 bases between. The CDR3 length is 13 residues. This chain's CDR3 is CASSLRTNLEQYF. The CDR3 DNA is TGTGCCAGCAGTTTGAGGACCAATTTGGAGCAGTACTTC.

The chain has TRBV9 and TRBJ1-6; D call uncertain. This CDR3 contains 16 residues. Trimming left V 3 bases short and J 5 bases short, with 15 bases between. Germline V gives CDR1 SGDLS, CDR2 YYNGEE. CDR3 amino acids: CASSGAAVSDNSPLHF. The DNA of the CDR3 is TGTGCCAGCAGCGGGGCGGCTGTGAGTGATAATTCACCCCTCCACTTT. The variable domain in full, completed from reference TRBV9 and TRBJ1-6, reads DSGVTQTPKHLITATGQRVTLRCSPRSGDLSVYWYQQSLDQGLQFLIQYYNGEERAKGNILERFSAQQFPDLHSELNLSSLELGDSALYFCASSGAAVSDNSPLHFGNGTRLTVT.

CDR3 protein: CASSRPTNTGELFF. Here the CDR3 DNA reads TGTGCCAGCAGCCGCCCGACGAACACCGGGGAGCTGTTTTTT. The chain employs TRBV3-1 and TRBJ2-2, with unresolved D. From germline, CDR1 is LGHDT and CDR2 YNNKEL (reference sequence). CDR3 length equals 14 residues. Trimming left V 4 bases short and J 0 bases short, with 6 bases between.

The chain uses TRBV6-5 and TRBJ1-1; 8 nucleotides match TRBD1. Germline-derived CDR1 and CDR2 are MNHEY and SVGAGI. This CDR3 is built from 14 residues. V lost 4 bases and J lost 3; bases outside the gene matches: 4. For the CDR3, the DNA is TGTGCCAGCAGTTCAGGGACAGGATACACTGAAGCTTTCTTT. It codes for CASSSGTGYTEAFF.

V usage is TRBV19 and J usage is TRBJ2-7; D gene uncertain. Deletions cut 3 bases from V and 5 bases from J, with 14 bases between. The V gene's germline CDR1 is LNHDA and CDR2 SQIVND (reference sequence). The CDR3 is made up of 14 amino acids. This CDR3 reads CASSIGSWPHEQYF. DNA for the CDR3: TGTGCCAGTAGTATCGGTTCTTGGCCCCACGAGCAGTACTTC.